This T cell receptor beta chain derives from a study of cytomegalovirus exposure and HLA in healthy donors. The overall study: Around 78 million unique TCRs, all from HLA-typed donors, were included in an early release of the data.

PCR employed 60 Vbeta and 13 Jbeta primers. Clones were sequenced by immunoSEQ multiplex PCR, and TCRdb holds only the in-frame ones, with some missing. Among about 110,000 clones listed, over 15% were seen once. Study-level results: Listed as cytomegalovirus-associated were 164 TCR beta chains. Sequencing depth roughly uniform across donors was assumed in presence/absence analyses. As a later analysis showed, several of the most significant clusters appeared to be linked to common viral pathogens.

As regards this clone: Its antigen is still unknown.

The CDR3 spans 12 residues. CDR1 is GTSNPN, CDR2 SVGIG, per germline (reference sequence). The V end was cut by 4 bases, the J end by 4 bases, with 10 bases between. This chain joins TRBV30 and TRBJ1-2; D is unclear. The clonotype originates from a young woman in good health and CMV-seronegative. Sequenced input: PBMCs. The CDR3 DNA follows: TGTGCCTGGAATGAACTGATCTATGGCTACACCTTC. It codes for CAWNELIYGYTF. Full variable domain (missing parts from reference TRBV30 and TRBJ1-2): SQTIHQWPATLVQPVGSPLSLECTVEGTSNPNLYWYRQAAGRGLQLLFYSVGIGQISSEVPQNLSASRPQDRQFILSSKKLLLSDSGFYLCAWNELIYGYTFGSGTRLTVV.